This is a list of T cell receptor beta chains from one sample in a study of cytomegalovirus exposure and HLA in healthy donors. The protocol was immunoSEQ multiplex PCR, while the TCRdb copy is restricted to in-frame clones and leaves out a portion. The sample includes 100,000 to 120,000 clones, approximately 96% of them seen just once. Sequenced input: PBMCs. Receptors originate from a woman younger than 30 in good health and CMV-seronegative. Both conserved end residues are part of each CDR3. Rows may omit the clone size; those that give it use once, few, many or a size class.

J gene,clone size,V gene,CDR3 protein
TRBJ2-7,NA,TRBV6-1,CASSVGRSYEQYF
TRBJ2-1,NA,TRBV28,CASSALAGGLNEQFF
TRBJ2-1,NA,TRBV2,CASKGPTGNLIAQFF
TRBJ1-1,NA,TRBV6-1,CAADKAMMNTEAFF
TRBJ1-2,NA,TRBV7-6,CASSLDTSNYGYTF
TRBJ2-3,once,TRBV7-3,CASSLDGGFTDTQYF
TRBJ2-5,NA,TRBV7-9,CASNNRDTRDWETQYF
TRBJ1-4,few,TRBV7-8,CASRSRGRNEKLFF
TRBJ2-6,NA,TRBV7-2,CASSPGTGAGGANVLTF
TRBJ2-1,NA,TRBV9,CASSRGSGESSYNEQFF
TRBJ1-1,NA,TRBV5-1,CASSSPLQGTEAFF
TRBJ2-5,once,TRBV28,CASSQDKTYQETQYF
TRBJ2-3,NA,TRBV7-9,CASRPAGGGATDTQYF
TRBJ2-1,NA,TRBV10-2,CASSVTSEVGDNEQFF
TRBJ2-2,once,TRBV7-3,CASSSGTGRTGELFF
TRBJ1-6,NA,TRBV19,CASRGQGGSPLHF
TRBJ1-1,NA,TRBV7-2,CASSFSRANTEAFF
TRBJ1-4,NA,TRBV6-6,CASSYRGTANEKLFF
TRBJ2-2,NA,TRBV10-3,CAISGAGGTGELFF
TRBJ2-1,NA,TRBV7-3,CASSSVRVDNNEQFF
TRBJ1-1,once,TRBV28,CASSLVRVRGLNTEAFF
TRBJ2-1,NA,TRBV4-2,CASSQEPGLAGNNEQFF
TRBJ1-3,NA,TRBV30,CASLWANSGNTIYF
TRBJ1-4,NA,TRBV18,CASSPQGNNEKLFF
TRBJ2-3,NA,TRBV19,CASSIPGQITDTQYF
TRBJ2-3,NA,TRBV29-1,CSVEGGQGVNTDTQYF
TRBJ2-3,once,TRBV5-1,CASSFPGQGWDTQYF
TRBJ1-5,NA,TRBV11-2,CASSLTSPGQGFNQPQHF
TRBJ1-5,NA,TRBV7-2,CASSGGGQGNQPQHF
TRBJ1-2,once,TRBV6-1,CASSERGQLQHSGYTF
TRBJ2-7,NA,TRBV6-1,CASRRTGAGYEQYF
TRBJ2-6,NA,TRBV28,CASSRGQGAAGANVLTF
TRBJ2-5,NA,TRBV7-2,CASSFGGAGETQYF
TRBJ1-2,NA,TRBV19,CATGQLGPPNYGYTF
TRBJ2-2,NA,TRBV5-1,CASSLVQVTGELFF
TRBJ1-1,NA,TRBV27,CASSRPGFTEAFF
TRBJ1-2,once,TRBV28,CASSPMRGYTYGYTF
TRBJ2-1,once,TRBV4-1,CASSQDSGLAGYSYNEQFF
TRBJ2-2,NA,TRBV28,CASTDRTNTGELFF
TRBJ2-4,NA,TRBV18,CASSPPSRGMVKNIQYF